The source of this T cell receptor (beta chain) is a study of human T cells and chemical hapten exposure listed by TCRdb under 2021. In the study overall: For sensitization, 2% DPC in acetone was applied to a 2 cm by 2 cm area of upper inner arm skin. Libraries were pooled for sequencing, and variation in per-sample TCR yields was attributed mainly to small differences in library volumes within the pool. Patch testing was performed on the upper back with Finn chambers containing 0.01% DPC, and the patch tests were scored after 6 days according to International Contact Dermatitis Research Group standards. Patient blood was sampled pre-sensitization (week 0) and at 2, 6 and about 24 weeks after DPC sensitization. For TCR sequencing, blood came from 25 to 35 alopecia patients at anywhere from one to four time points (pre-sensitization, 2, 6 and 24 weeks). Throughout the approximately 23-week study period, patients were also given weekly therapeutic DPC doses on the scalp. The mostly female patient cohort included alopecia areata with under or over 50% scalp involvement, alopecia totalis and alopecia universalis. In alopecia patients, the study followed how the peripheral blood TCR repertoire changed in vivo over primary and secondary sensitization to diphenylcyclopropenone (DPC), a hapten.

The library relied on RACE. Sequenced using a NextSeq 500. During library preparation, unique molecular identifiers were attached to individual cDNA molecules so that TCRs could be counted quantitatively and reproducibly. From each blood RNA sample, both TCR alpha and TCR beta chains were sequenced. The original pipeline was this. A median of approximately 100,000 TCRs per sample was observed, with a range of roughly 20,000 to 750,000. V, J and CDR3 annotation of the TCR reads was performed with the Decombinator software suite. For PS versus PT1 abundance plots, all samples were subsampled to the same number of TCRs (28,000). Expanded TCRs were defined as absent before sensitization and observed at least eight times at the 2-week time point. TCRdb passed the public sequencing reads through fastp at Q25 and MiXCR, retaining productive beta sequences. Merged by CDR3 protein, the rows form single entries marked with the most common genes and DNA. TCRdb, rather than the study authors, made the V and J calls. Present in this sample are around 340,000 distinct CDR3 sequences, about 7% of which were seen just once. The ten largest clones represent around 8.4% of the sample.

Worth noting for this clonotype: Its antigen target is currently unknown. The record has no base qualities; no much larger clone is one base away.

This specimen's time point label, per the study, means: patch test 1, 2 weeks after DPC sensitization. What this sample's treatment or condition label stands for: therapeutic diphenylcyclopropenone sensitization with weekly scalp DPC. At each patch-test visit, blood was drawn before the patch test was applied. Eligible patients were aged 18 to 70, diagnosed with alopecia, deemed suitable for DPC therapy, and excluded if pregnant. Total RNA was isolated from unfractionated whole blood collected in Tempus Blood RNA tubes. Here is what the overall study found, with its caveats: The number of PT1 expanded TCRs positively correlated with patch test score, significant at thresholds 8, 16 and 32 but not 4. The number of TCRs above 1 in 1000 frequency did not change with DPC sensitization; there was no evidence of global repertoire structure alterations. Alopecia, a presumed autoimmune disease, was present in all patients, so the immune response of the patients might differ from that of healthy individuals. Repeated subsampling changed both the strength of the expansion versus patch-test correlation and the threshold at which that correlation became significant. Expanded TCRs formed significantly more large CDR3 similarity clusters than pre-sensitization or healthy control sets, consistent with antigen-driven responses.

The CDR1 and CDR2 encoded by the germline V gene are MNHNS and SASEGT. The CDR3 sequence holds 10 residues, the cysteine and phenylalanine included. The CDR3 DNA has 30 bases and is translated from base 1. Between the V and J ends, shortened by 7 bases and 13 bases respectively, the junction contains 12 bases. The chain is made from TRBV6-1 and TRBJ2-3, with the D segment identity uncertain. The TCR was taken from a young woman with alopecia areata. Some clones in this sample may be carry-over from other donors' samples. This specimen was whole blood, taken in connection with sensitization to the hapten diphenylcyclopropenone (DPC). The encoded CDR3 is CASTAEEEYF. The DNA is TGTGCCAGCACCGCGGAAGAGGAGTATTTT.